The rows below give T cell receptor beta chains drawn from one sample of a study of blood T cell repertoires in COVID-19. Generated by immunoSEQ multiplex PCR, the TCRdb table keeps only in-frame clones and is missing some. The table lists around 73,000 clones, around 77% of them singletons. Sequencing was done on a sample of peripheral blood. Receptors were obtained from a man in his 70s with COVID-19, enrolled during active disease. Both conserved end residues are part of each CDR3. D genes are given only for firm matches. Only part of the rows carry a size: once, few, many, or a class if the clone is expanded.

CDR3 protein: CASSPIPGVHNYGYTF
CDR3 DNA: TGTGCCAGCAGCCCAATCCCAGGGGTCCATAACTATGGCTACACCTTC
clone size: NA
J gene: TRBJ1-2
V gene: TRBV16
D gene: NA

CDR3 protein: CASSRDRGTDTQYF
CDR3 DNA: TGTGCCAGCAGCCGGGACAGGGGGACAGATACGCAGTATTTT
clone size: few
J gene: TRBJ2-3
V gene: TRBV4-2
D gene: TRBD1

CDR3 protein: CASSLGTGGSYNEQFF
CDR3 DNA: TGTGCCAGCAGCTTAGGGACAGGGGGCTCCTACAATGAGCAGTTCTTC
clone size: NA
J gene: TRBJ2-1
V gene: TRBV5-8
D gene: TRBD1

CDR3 protein: CAISNGRETQYF
CDR3 DNA: TGTGCCATCTCAAACGGGAGGGAGACCCAGTACTTC
clone size: NA
J gene: TRBJ2-5
V gene: TRBV10-3
D gene: TRBD2

CDR3 protein: CASSLHFASTGELFF
CDR3 DNA: TGTGCCAGCAGTTTACATTTCGCTAGCACCGGGGAGCTGTTTTTT
clone size: once
J gene: TRBJ2-2
V gene: TRBV28
D gene: NA

CDR3 protein: CASSGTLRSYNEQFF
CDR3 DNA: TGTGCCAGCAGTGGGACATTACGCTCCTACAATGAGCAGTTCTTC
clone size: few
J gene: TRBJ2-1
V gene: TRBV2
D gene: NA

CDR3 protein: CATSEGGYGYTF
CDR3 DNA: TGTGCCACCAGTGAGGGGGGGTATGGCTACACCTTC
clone size: few
J gene: TRBJ1-2
V gene: TRBV5-4
D gene: NA

CDR3 protein: CASSGSGTANYGYTF
CDR3 DNA: TGTGCCAGCAGCGGGTCCGGGACAGCTAACTATGGCTACACCTTC
clone size: NA
J gene: TRBJ1-2
V gene: TRBV27
D gene: TRBD1

CDR3 protein: CASSLNARKYGYTF
CDR3 DNA: TGTGCCAGCAGCTTAAATGCCAGAAAATATGGCTACACCTTC
clone size: few
J gene: TRBJ1-2
V gene: TRBV7-3
D gene: NA

CDR3 protein: CASLPPQAGAPGQPQHF
CDR3 DNA: TGTGCCAGCCTGCCCCCGCAGGCAGGCGCCCCAGGACAGCCCCAGCATTTT
clone size: NA
J gene: TRBJ1-5
V gene: TRBV3-1/TRBV3-2
D gene: NA

CDR3 protein: CASGLDWTGPGEAFF
CDR3 DNA: TGTGCTAGTGGTTTGGATTGGACAGGGCCCGGTGAAGCTTTCTTT
clone size: once
J gene: TRBJ1-1
V gene: TRBV12-5
D gene: TRBD1

CDR3 protein: CASSPGVTDHGYTF
CDR3 DNA: TGTGCCAGCAGCCCAGGGGTAACAGACCATGGCTACACCTTC
clone size: NA
J gene: TRBJ1-2
V gene: TRBV7-9
D gene: NA

CDR3 protein: CASSILSDRGRESNQPQHF
CDR3 DNA: TGTGCCAGCAGCATACTCTCCGACAGGGGGCGGGAGAGCAATCAGCCCCAGCATTTT
clone size: NA
J gene: TRBJ1-5
V gene: TRBV7-9
D gene: TRBD1

CDR3 protein: CASSPWANTEAFF
CDR3 DNA: TGTGCCAGCAGCCCTTGGGCTAACACTGAAGCTTTCTTT
clone size: NA
J gene: TRBJ1-1
V gene: TRBV7-2
D gene: NA

CDR3 protein: CASSLVLSNQPQHF
CDR3 DNA: TGTGCCAGCAGTTTAGTCCTTAGCAATCAGCCCCAGCATTTT
clone size: NA
J gene: TRBJ1-5
V gene: TRBV28
D gene: NA

CDR3 protein: CASSQGIGANTEAFF
CDR3 DNA: TGTGCCAGCAGCCAAGGGATAGGAGCCAACACTGAAGCTTTCTTT
clone size: NA
J gene: TRBJ1-1
V gene: TRBV4-2
D gene: NA

CDR3 protein: CASSERGQSYEKLFF
CDR3 DNA: TGTGCCAGCAGCGAGCGGGGGCAGTCCTACGAAAAACTGTTTTTT
clone size: NA
J gene: TRBJ1-4
V gene: TRBV5-8
D gene: NA

CDR3 protein: CASSLGQGRGATNEKLFF
CDR3 DNA: TGTGCCAGCAGCTTAGGCCAGGGGCGGGGGGCAACTAATGAAAAACTGTTTTTT
clone size: few
J gene: TRBJ1-4
V gene: TRBV7-9
D gene: NA

CDR3 protein: CASSLTSGSATDTQYF
CDR3 DNA: TGTGCCAGCAGCCTGACTAGCGGGAGTGCAACAGATACGCAGTATTTT
clone size: NA
J gene: TRBJ2-3
V gene: TRBV7-3
D gene: TRBD2

CDR3 protein: CASSPLRQVGVQPQHF
CDR3 DNA: TGTGCCAGCAGTCCTCTTCGACAGGTTGGGGTACAGCCCCAGCATTTT
clone size: NA
J gene: TRBJ1-5
V gene: TRBV28
D gene: NA

CDR3 protein: CASSGQGISTEAFF
CDR3 DNA: TGTGCCAGCAGTGGGCAGGGAATATCTACTGAAGCTTTCTTT
clone size: NA
J gene: TRBJ1-1
V gene: TRBV2
D gene: NA

CDR3 protein: CASSPQGSRTDTQYF
CDR3 DNA: TGTGCCAGCAGCCCCCAGGGGAGCCGCACAGATACGCAGTATTTT
clone size: NA
J gene: TRBJ2-3
V gene: TRBV7-2
D gene: NA

CDR3 protein: CASSNSGAGETQYF
CDR3 DNA: TGTGCCAGCAGCAATAGCGGAGCGGGGGAGACCCAGTACTTC
clone size: once
J gene: TRBJ2-5
V gene: TRBV11-2
D gene: TRBD2

CDR3 protein: CASSLGQGLNTGELFF
CDR3 DNA: TGCGCCAGCAGCTTGGGACAGGGCCTGAACACCGGGGAGCTGTTTTTT
clone size: NA
J gene: TRBJ2-2
V gene: TRBV5-1
D gene: TRBD1

CDR3 protein: CASSSSRLGGVTHEQYF
CDR3 DNA: TGTGCCAGCAGTTCCTCGCGTTTGGGCGGGGTAACCCACGAGCAGTACTTC
clone size: NA
J gene: TRBJ2-7
V gene: TRBV27
D gene: NA

CDR3 protein: CASSPAGYSGETQYF
CDR3 DNA: TGCGCCAGCAGTCCCGCGGGTTACAGTGGAGAGACCCAGTACTTC
clone size: NA
J gene: TRBJ2-5
V gene: TRBV5-1
D gene: NA

CDR3 protein: CASSPRTSSDSPLHF
CDR3 DNA: TGTGCCAGCAGCCCCAGGACAAGCAGCGATTCACCCCTCCACTTT
clone size: NA
J gene: TRBJ1-6
V gene: TRBV27
D gene: NA

CDR3 protein: CASSLVSGQFFSNYGYTF
CDR3 DNA: TGTGCCAGCAGCTTGGTATCGGGACAGTTTTTCTCTAACTATGGCTACACCTTC
clone size: NA
J gene: TRBJ1-2
V gene: TRBV5-6
D gene: TRBD1

CDR3 protein: CASSEGAGVRGQPQHF
CDR3 DNA: TGTGCCAGCAGTGAAGGAGCAGGGGTTCGCGGCCAGCCCCAGCATTTT
clone size: once
J gene: TRBJ1-5
V gene: TRBV2
D gene: NA

CDR3 protein: CASSSREGAGREQYF
CDR3 DNA: TGCGCCAGCAGCTCACGCGAGGGGGCGGGTCGGGAGCAGTACTTC
clone size: NA
J gene: TRBJ2-7
V gene: TRBV5-1
D gene: TRBD1

CDR3 protein: CASSLLEGGRAFF
CDR3 DNA: TGTGCCAGCAGTTTGTTGGAGGGGGGGCGAGCTTTCTTT
clone size: NA
J gene: TRBJ1-1
V gene: TRBV12-3/TRBV12-4
D gene: NA

CDR3 protein: CASSLTGYTDTQYF
CDR3 DNA: TGTGCCAGCAGCTTGACAGGGTACACAGATACGCAGTATTTT
clone size: NA
J gene: TRBJ2-3
V gene: TRBV5-5
D gene: NA

CDR3 protein: CASSSAVDTGELFF
CDR3 DNA: TGTGCCAGCAGTTCCGCAGTGGACACCGGGGAGCTGTTTTTT
clone size: few
J gene: TRBJ2-2
V gene: TRBV28
D gene: NA

CDR3 protein: CASSPGQGSINYGYTF
CDR3 DNA: TGTGCCAGCAGCCCAGGACAGGGTTCAATTAACTATGGCTACACCTTC
clone size: NA
J gene: TRBJ1-2
V gene: TRBV5-5
D gene: TRBD1

CDR3 protein: CASSENRATNEKLFF
CDR3 DNA: TGTGCCAGCAGTGAAAACAGGGCTACTAATGAAAAACTGTTTTTT
clone size: NA
J gene: TRBJ1-4
V gene: TRBV28
D gene: NA

CDR3 protein: CASSKDRNNSPLHF
CDR3 DNA: TGTGCCAGCAGCAAGGACAGGAATAATTCACCCCTCCACTTT
clone size: once
J gene: TRBJ1-6
V gene: TRBV11-2
D gene: TRBD1

CDR3 protein: CASSPLIGGHSNQPQHF
CDR3 DNA: TGTGCCAGCAGCCCTCTAATTGGGGGACATAGCAATCAGCCCCAGCATTTT
clone size: NA
J gene: TRBJ1-5
V gene: TRBV7-9
D gene: NA

CDR3 protein: CAITGQLNSPLHF
CDR3 DNA: TGTGCCATCACGGGACAGCTTAATTCACCCCTCCACTTT
clone size: NA
J gene: TRBJ1-6
V gene: TRBV10-3
D gene: TRBD1

CDR3 protein: CASSLQGSGANVLTF
CDR3 DNA: TGTGCCAGCAGCCTCCAAGGGAGCGGGGCCAACGTCCTGACTTTC
clone size: NA
J gene: TRBJ2-6
V gene: TRBV9
D gene: NA

CDR3 protein: CASSILAGGPYEQYF
CDR3 DNA: TGTGCCAGTAGTATACTTGCGGGAGGGCCCTACGAGCAGTACTTC
clone size: NA
J gene: TRBJ2-7
V gene: TRBV19
D gene: TRBD2

CDR3 protein: CASSFGLASYEQYF
CDR3 DNA: TGTGCCAGCAGCTTCGGACTAGCATCCTACGAGCAGTACTTC
clone size: medium-sized
J gene: TRBJ2-7
V gene: TRBV11-2
D gene: TRBD2

CDR3 protein: CASSQGQISGNTIYF
CDR3 DNA: TGTGCCAGCAGCCAAGGACAGATCTCTGGAAACACCATATATTTT
clone size: NA
J gene: TRBJ1-3
V gene: TRBV3-1/TRBV3-2
D gene: NA

CDR3 protein: CASSLSSGKIYGYTF
CDR3 DNA: TGTGCCAGCAGCTTAAGTTCGGGGAAGATCTATGGCTACACCTTC
clone size: once
J gene: TRBJ1-2
V gene: TRBV7-2
D gene: NA

CDR3 protein: CASSLWGDQPQHF
CDR3 DNA: TGTGCCAGCAGCTTGTGGGGGGATCAGCCCCAGCATTTT
clone size: NA
J gene: TRBJ1-5
V gene: TRBV5-4
D gene: NA

CDR3 protein: CASSLLGLAQYNEQFF
CDR3 DNA: TGTGCCAGCAGCTTACTCGGGCTAGCGCAGTACAATGAGCAGTTCTTC
clone size: NA
J gene: TRBJ2-1
V gene: TRBV5-6
D gene: NA

CDR3 protein: CASSLGLAGHGDEQFF
CDR3 DNA: TGTGCCAGCAGCCTGGGACTAGCGGGCCACGGCGATGAGCAGTTCTTC
clone size: NA
J gene: TRBJ2-1
V gene: TRBV11-3
D gene: TRBD2

CDR3 protein: CASSSWASVSYNEQFF
CDR3 DNA: TGTGCCAGCAGCTCATGGGCTAGCGTGTCCTACAATGAGCAGTTCTTC
clone size: NA
J gene: TRBJ2-1
V gene: TRBV7-3
D gene: NA

CDR3 protein: CASSDQGALYEQYF
CDR3 DNA: TGTGCCAGCAGTGACCAGGGGGCCCTCTACGAGCAGTACTTC
clone size: NA
J gene: TRBJ2-7
V gene: TRBV2
D gene: TRBD1

CDR3 protein: CASSLEGTGGNTEAFF
CDR3 DNA: TGCGCCAGCAGCTTGGAGGGGACCGGGGGGAACACTGAAGCTTTCTTT
clone size: NA
J gene: TRBJ1-1
V gene: TRBV5-1
D gene: NA

CDR3 protein: CASRGRDRGPDTQYF
CDR3 DNA: TGTGCCAGTAGGGGCCGGGACAGGGGGCCAGATACGCAGTATTTT
clone size: NA
J gene: TRBJ2-3
V gene: TRBV19
D gene: TRBD1

CDR3 protein: CASGMGQGDGYTF
CDR3 DNA: TGTGCTAGTGGTATGGGACAGGGTGATGGCTACACCTTC
clone size: NA
J gene: TRBJ1-2
V gene: TRBV12-5
D gene: TRBD1

CDR3 protein: CAISTYSGRDSYNEQFF
CDR3 DNA: TGTGCCATCAGCACTTATAGCGGGAGGGACTCCTACAATGAGCAGTTCTTC
clone size: NA
J gene: TRBJ2-1
V gene: TRBV10-3
D gene: TRBD2

CDR3 protein: CAIRGGASYGYTF
CDR3 DNA: TGTGCCATCAGGGGGGGGGCGTCGTATGGCTACACCTTC
clone size: NA
J gene: TRBJ1-2
V gene: TRBV10-3
D gene: NA